This paragraph reports one TCR beta chain. V dropped 8 bases and J dropped 3; count of bases not matched to a gene: 6. The V gene's germline CDR1 is LGHNA and CDR2 YNFKEQ. The CDR3 covers 15 residues. Clones were sequenced by immunoSEQ multiplex PCR, and TCRdb holds only the in-frame ones, with some missing. There are 55,000 to 80,000 clones in the sample; approximately 89% occur only once, and roughly 6% lies in the top ten. These data are taken from a study of control samples from healthy donors and cancer patients. Sample: PBMCs. This chain joins TRBV4-2 and TRBJ2-2; 10 positions agree with TRBD2. This clonotype originated in a man aged 55 to 69 with colorectal cancer. As DNA, the CDR3 is TGTGCCAGCTCCAGAGCGGGGGGGGACACCGGGGAGCTGTTTTTT. Its translation: CASSRAGGDTGELFF.